The TCR beta chain under discussion was sequenced for a study of shared clonotypes between healthy human individuals. The data were produced by immunoSEQ multiplex PCR, yet TCRdb's version contains in-frame clones alone and is incomplete. The sample contains some 2,100,000 clones, 90% to 96% of which appear only once. The CD4+ fraction was divided into a CD45RA+ naive subset and a CD45RA-negative memory subset. This clone has just one count. This CDR3 contains 15 residues. Germline values: CDR1 MNHEY, CDR2 SVGAGI. The V end lost 7 bases, the J end lost 4 bases, and 17 bases lay between the germline ends.

J is TRBJ1-3 and V is TRBV6-5, with D perhaps TRBD1 (6 bases). Sequences were obtained from naive CD4+ T cells sorted from blood. Subset specified: CD45RA+ positively selected. The clonotype comes from a man aged 18 to 35 in good health. CDR3: CASTPLTGAGNTIYF. The CDR3 DNA follows: TGTGCCAGCACCCCCTTGACAGGCGCCGGAAACACCATATATTTT.